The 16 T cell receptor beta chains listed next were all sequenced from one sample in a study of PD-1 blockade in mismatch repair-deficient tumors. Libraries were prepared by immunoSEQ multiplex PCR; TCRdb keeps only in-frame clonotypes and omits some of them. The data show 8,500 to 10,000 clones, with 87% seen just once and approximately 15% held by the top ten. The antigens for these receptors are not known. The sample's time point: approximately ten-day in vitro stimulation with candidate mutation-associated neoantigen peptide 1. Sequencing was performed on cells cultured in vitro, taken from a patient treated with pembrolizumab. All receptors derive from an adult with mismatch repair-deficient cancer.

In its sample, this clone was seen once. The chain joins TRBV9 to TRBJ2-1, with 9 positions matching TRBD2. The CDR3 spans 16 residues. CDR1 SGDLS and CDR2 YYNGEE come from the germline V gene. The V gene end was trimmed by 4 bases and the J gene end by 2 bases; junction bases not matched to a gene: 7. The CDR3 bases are TGTGCCAGCAGCCCGATAGCGGGAGTGACCTACAATGAGCAGTTCTTC. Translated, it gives CASSPIAGVTYNEQFF.

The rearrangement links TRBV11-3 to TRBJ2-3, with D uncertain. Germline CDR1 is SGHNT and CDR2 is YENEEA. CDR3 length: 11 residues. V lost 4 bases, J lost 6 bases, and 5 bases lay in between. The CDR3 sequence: CASSWMDTQYF. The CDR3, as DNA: TGTGCCAGCAGCTGGATGGATACGCAGTATTTT.

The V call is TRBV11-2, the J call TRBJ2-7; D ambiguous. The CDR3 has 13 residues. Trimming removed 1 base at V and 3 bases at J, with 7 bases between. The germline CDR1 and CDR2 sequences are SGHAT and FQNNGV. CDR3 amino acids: CASSLGLNYEQYF. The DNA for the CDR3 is TGTGCCAGCAGCTTAGGCCTGAACTACGAGCAGTACTTC.

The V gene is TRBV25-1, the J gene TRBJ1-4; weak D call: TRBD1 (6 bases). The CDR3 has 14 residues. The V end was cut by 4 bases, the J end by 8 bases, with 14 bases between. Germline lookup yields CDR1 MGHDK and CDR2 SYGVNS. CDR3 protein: CASSGGGQPEKLFF. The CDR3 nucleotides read TGTGCCAGCAGTGGAGGGGGACAACCCGAAAAACTGTTTTTT.

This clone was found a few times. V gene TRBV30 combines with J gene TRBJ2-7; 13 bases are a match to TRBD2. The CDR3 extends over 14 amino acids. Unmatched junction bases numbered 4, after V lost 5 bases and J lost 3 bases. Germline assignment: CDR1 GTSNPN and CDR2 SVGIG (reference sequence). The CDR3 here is CAWARLAGGYEQYF. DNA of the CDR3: TGTGCCTGGGCCCGACTAGCGGGGGGCTACGAGCAGTACTTC.

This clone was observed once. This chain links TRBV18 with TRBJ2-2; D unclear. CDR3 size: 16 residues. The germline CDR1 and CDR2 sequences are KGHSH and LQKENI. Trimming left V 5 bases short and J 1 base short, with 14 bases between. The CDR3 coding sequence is TGTGCCAGCTCAGCGGCTCGGGCCCTGAACACCGGGGAGCTGTTTTTT. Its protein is CASSAARALNTGELFF. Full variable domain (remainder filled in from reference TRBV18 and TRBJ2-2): NAGVMQNPRHLVRRRGQEARLRCSPMKGHSHVYWYRQLPEEGLKFMVYLQKENIIDESGMPKERFSAEFPKEGPSILRIQQVVRGDSAAYFCASSAARALNTGELFFGEGSRLTVL.

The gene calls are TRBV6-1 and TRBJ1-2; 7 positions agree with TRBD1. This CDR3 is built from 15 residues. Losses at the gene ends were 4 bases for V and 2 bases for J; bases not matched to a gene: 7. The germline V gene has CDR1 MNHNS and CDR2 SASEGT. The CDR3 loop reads CASSAPGQVNYGYTF. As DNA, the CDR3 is TGTGCCAGCAGTGCCCCAGGACAGGTGAACTATGGCTACACCTTC.

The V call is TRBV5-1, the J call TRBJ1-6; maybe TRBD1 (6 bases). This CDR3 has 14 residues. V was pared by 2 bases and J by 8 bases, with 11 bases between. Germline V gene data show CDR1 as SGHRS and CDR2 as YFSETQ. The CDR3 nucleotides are TGCGCCAGCAGCTTTGGGGGCTCGGATTCACCCCTCCACTTT. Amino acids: CASSFGGSDSPLHF.

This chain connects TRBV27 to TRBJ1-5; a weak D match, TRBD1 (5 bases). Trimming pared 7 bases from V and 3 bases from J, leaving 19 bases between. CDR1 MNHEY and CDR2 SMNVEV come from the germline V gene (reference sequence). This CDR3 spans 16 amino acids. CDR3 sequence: CASTNVRKGSNQPQHF. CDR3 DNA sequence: TGTGCCAGCACCAATGTAAGGAAGGGGTCCAATCAGCCCCAGCATTTT.

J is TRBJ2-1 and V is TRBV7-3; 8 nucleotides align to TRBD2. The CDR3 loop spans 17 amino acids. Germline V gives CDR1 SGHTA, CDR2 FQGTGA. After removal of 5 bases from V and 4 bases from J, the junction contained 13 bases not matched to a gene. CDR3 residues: CASSPLGREGPYNEQFF. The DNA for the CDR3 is TGTGCCAGCAGCCCGTTAGGACGGGAGGGCCCGTACAATGAGCAGTTCTTC.

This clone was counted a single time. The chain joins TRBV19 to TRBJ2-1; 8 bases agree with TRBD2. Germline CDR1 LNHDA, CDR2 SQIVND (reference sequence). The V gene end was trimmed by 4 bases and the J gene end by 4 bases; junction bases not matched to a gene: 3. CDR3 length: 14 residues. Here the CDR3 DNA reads TGTGCCAGTAGTACGGGACTAGGTTACAATGAGCAGTTCTTC. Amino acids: CASSTGLGYNEQFF.

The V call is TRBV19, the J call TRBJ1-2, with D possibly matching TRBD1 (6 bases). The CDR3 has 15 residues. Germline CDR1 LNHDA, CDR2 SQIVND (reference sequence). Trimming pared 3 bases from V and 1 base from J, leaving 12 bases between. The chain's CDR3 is CASSIQGKGNYGYTF. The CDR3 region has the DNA TGTGCCAGTAGTATTCAGGGGAAAGGTAACTATGGCTACACCTTC.

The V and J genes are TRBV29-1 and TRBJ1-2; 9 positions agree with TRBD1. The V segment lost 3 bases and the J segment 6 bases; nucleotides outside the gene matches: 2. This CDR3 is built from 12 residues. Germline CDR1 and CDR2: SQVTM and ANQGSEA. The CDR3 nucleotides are TGCAGCGTTGAGGGACAGGGTCATGGCTACACCTTC. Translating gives CSVEGQGHGYTF. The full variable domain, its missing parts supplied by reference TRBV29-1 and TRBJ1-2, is SAVISQKPSRDICQRGTSLTIQCQVDSQVTMMFWYRQQPGQSLTLIATANQGSEATYESGFVIDKFPISRPNLTFSTLTVSNMSPEDSSIYLCSVEGQGHGYTFGSGTRLTVV.

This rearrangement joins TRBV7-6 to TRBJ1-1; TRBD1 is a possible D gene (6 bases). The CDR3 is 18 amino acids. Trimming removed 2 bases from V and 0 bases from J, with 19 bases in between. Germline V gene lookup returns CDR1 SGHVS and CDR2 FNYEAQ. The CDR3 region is CASSLNPGGRVMNTEAFF. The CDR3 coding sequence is TGTGCCAGCAGCTTAAATCCTGGGGGCAGGGTCATGAACACTGAAGCTTTCTTT.

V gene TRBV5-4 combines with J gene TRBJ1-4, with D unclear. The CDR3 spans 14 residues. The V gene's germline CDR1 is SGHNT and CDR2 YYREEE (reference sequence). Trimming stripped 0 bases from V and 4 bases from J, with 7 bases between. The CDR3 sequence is CASSLGVLNEKLFF. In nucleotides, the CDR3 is TGTGCCAGCAGCTTGGGCGTCCTTAATGAAAAACTGTTTTTT.

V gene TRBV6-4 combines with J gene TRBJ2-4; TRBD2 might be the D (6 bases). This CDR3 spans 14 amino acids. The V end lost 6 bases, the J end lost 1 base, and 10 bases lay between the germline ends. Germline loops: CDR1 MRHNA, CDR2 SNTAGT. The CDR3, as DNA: TGTGCCAGCAGGGAGGAGGGGGCCAAAAACATTCAGTACTTC. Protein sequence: CASREEGAKNIQYF.